What follows are 31 T cell receptor beta chains derived from one specimen sequenced in a study of blood T cell repertoires in COVID-19. Profiled with immunoSEQ multiplex PCR; TCRdb holds only in-frame clones, not every one. The sample yields roughly 100,000 clones, roughly 79% seen once. Sequencing input: peripheral blood. The origin of the receptors is a woman in her sixties or seventies with acute or convalescent COVID-19.

V and J are TRBV6-5 and TRBJ2-1; 9 nucleotides line up with TRBD2. Germline CDR1 reads MNHEY; CDR2 reads SVGAGI. There are 15 residues in the CDR3. The V and J ends lost 2 bases and 4 bases, in that order; junction bases with no gene match: 3. CDR3 sequence (DNA): TGTGCCAGCAGTTACCGGGCGGGGGGGTACAATGAGCAGTTCTTC. It translates to CASSYRAGGYNEQFF.

The rearrangement joins TRBV5-6 to TRBJ2-2; 7 bases are a match to TRBD2. CDR3 length: 17 residues. Trimming at V came to 4 bases and at J to 1 base, leaving 10 bases not matched to a gene. CDR1 is SGHDT and CDR2 is YYEEEE in the germline V gene. This CDR3 is CASSATSYHLNTGELFF. The DNA of the CDR3 is TGTGCCAGCAGCGCGACTAGCTACCATTTGAACACCGGGGAGCTGTTTTTT.

The chain couples TRBV10-3 to TRBJ2-1, with D perhaps matching TRBD2 (6 bases). Germline values: CDR1 ENHRY, CDR2 SYGVKD. The V end was cut by 6 bases, the J end by 7 bases, with 16 bases between. This CDR3 is 14 amino acids long. The CDR3 sequence: CAISAGPNLNEQFF. The DNA of the CDR3 is TGTGCCATCAGCGCGGGACCTAACTTAAATGAGCAGTTCTTC.

This chain uses TRBV10-3 with TRBJ2-3, with D possibly being TRBD2 (5 bases). The V end lost 8 bases, the J end lost 2 bases, and 14 bases lay between the germline ends. The CDR3 is 14 residues long. CDR1 is ENHRY, CDR2 SYGVKD, per germline. The CDR3 sequence is CAISRGADTDTQYF. CDR3 sequence (DNA): TGTGCCATCTCTCGGGGAGCCGACACAGATACGCAGTATTTT.

This clone has more than one count but fewer than ten. V usage is TRBV30 and J usage is TRBJ1-2, with a tentative D call TRBD1 (6 bases). The CDR3 loop spans 13 amino acids. The V and J ends lost 3 bases and 5 bases respectively, with 13 bases between them. Germline CDR1 GTSNPN, CDR2 SVGIG (reference sequence). CDR3 in amino acids: CAWSAYTGYGYTF. The CDR3 bases are TGTGCCTGGAGCGCATATACAGGGTATGGCTACACCTTC.

This clone has a single count. The rearrangement links TRBV9 to TRBJ2-3; 9 bases match TRBD1. This CDR3 contains 13 residues. The germline V gene encodes CDR1 SGDLS and CDR2 YYNGEE. With V trimmed by 0 bases and J by 13 bases, 6 bases remained unmatched. The DNA for the CDR3 is TGTGCCAGCAGCGTAGAAACCGGGACAGGGAAGTATTTT. It translates to CASSVETGTGKYF.

The V call is TRBV7-2, the J call TRBJ1-1; the match to TRBD1 covers 7 bases. The CDR3 spans 14 residues. The germline CDR1 and CDR2 sequences are SGHTA and FQGNSA. J gave up 3 bases and V 2 bases, and 3 bases lay outside the gene matches. CDR3 region: CASSLRGRDTEAFF. The DNA of the CDR3 is TGTGCCAGCAGCTTAAGGGGGCGAGACACTGAAGCTTTCTTT. The full variable domain, its missing parts supplied by reference TRBV7-2 and TRBJ1-1, is GAGVSQSPSNKVTEKGKDVELRCDPISGHTALYWYRQSLGQGLEFLIYFQGNSAPDKSGLPSDRFSAERTGGSVSTLTIQRTQQEDSAVYLCASSLRGRDTEAFFGQGTRLTVV.

J is TRBJ2-1 and V is TRBV4-2; TRBD2 might be the D (6 bases). The length of the CDR3 is 17 residues. V lost 0 bases and J 6 bases, leaving 18 bases between the germline ends. CDR1 and CDR2 from the germline V gene are LGHNA and YNFKEQ. CDR3 sequence: CASSQDGGTGVRNEQFF. The CDR3 DNA reads as TGTGCCAGCAGCCAAGATGGGGGGACTGGGGTGCGCAATGAGCAGTTCTTC.

The chain has TRBV20-1 and TRBJ2-7, with D possibly matching TRBD1 (6 bases). Trimming took 6 bases from V and 4 from J, leaving 10 bases between them. Germline V gene data show CDR1 as DFQATT and CDR2 as SNEGSKA (reference sequence). The CDR3 runs 11 residues. In DNA form, the CDR3 reads TGCAGTGCCCAAGGACAGTACGAGCAGTACTTC. This sequence encodes CSAQGQYEQYF.

The chain combines TRBV30 with TRBJ2-7; D is undetermined. Germline values: CDR1 GTSNPN, CDR2 SVGIG (reference sequence). The V and J ends lost 5 bases and 0 bases respectively, with 14 bases between them. The CDR3 runs to 14 residues. The CDR3 loop is CAWYPLPSSYEQYF. Here the CDR3 DNA reads TGTGCCTGGTATCCGCTCCCGAGCTCCTACGAGCAGTACTTC.

CDR3 sequence reads: CASSHLTVISSYNEQFF. The CDR3 nucleotides are TGCGCCAGCAGCCACCTGACAGTTATTAGCTCCTACAATGAGCAGTTCTTC. The chain is built from TRBV4-1 and TRBJ2-1; D may be TRBD1 (5 bases). The CDR3 spans 17 residues. The V gene's germline CDR1 is MGHRA and CDR2 YSYEKL. Trimming took 3 bases from V and 0 from J, leaving 15 bases between them.

The rearrangement joins TRBV19 to TRBJ2-1, with 9 nucleotides matching TRBD2. CDR1 LNHDA and CDR2 SQIVND come from the germline V gene (reference sequence). CDR3 size: 16 residues. The V gene end was trimmed by 5 bases and the J gene end by 1 base; junction bases not matched to a gene: 6. CDR3 residues: CASSPIAGASYNEQFF. The CDR3 DNA follows: TGTGCCAGTAGTCCGATAGCGGGGGCATCCTACAATGAGCAGTTCTTC.

The chain combines TRBV2 with TRBJ2-1, with 11 bases lining up with TRBD2. This CDR3 has 13 residues. The germline CDR1 and CDR2 sequences are SNHLY and FYNNEI. Trimming cost V 6 bases and J 8 bases; bases outside gene matches: 3. The chain's CDR3 is CASRRLAGHEQFF. CDR3 DNA sequence: TGTGCCAGCAGGAGACTAGCGGGACATGAGCAGTTCTTC.

The chain carries TRBV5-4 and TRBJ2-5; 7 positions match TRBD2. The CDR3 consists of 13 residues. Germline CDR1 and CDR2: SGHNT and YYREEE (reference sequence). The junction had 1 base not matched to a gene; V was cut back by 2 bases and J by 3 bases. The CDR3 spells CASSFAGEETQYF. The DNA of the CDR3 is TGTGCCAGCAGCTTTGCGGGGGAAGAGACCCAGTACTTC. Using reference TRBV5-4 and TRBJ2-5 for the parts outside the CDR3, the full variable domain is ETGVTQSPTHLIKTRGQQVTLRCSSQSGHNTVSWYQQALGQGPQFIFQYYREEENGRGNFPPRFSGLQFPNYSSELNVNALELDDSALYLCASSFAGEETQYFGPGTRLLVL.

The J gene is TRBJ1-4, the V gene TRBV7-2; a possible D gene is TRBD1 (5 bases). Trimming pared 1 base from V and 4 bases from J, leaving 7 bases between. CDR1 is SGHTA, CDR2 FQGNSA, per germline. The CDR3 covers 14 residues. The CDR3 protein is CASSLDRRNEKLFF. Here the CDR3 DNA reads TGTGCCAGCAGCTTAGACAGGCGTAATGAAAAACTGTTTTTT.

This chain links TRBV7-8 with TRBJ1-2; 8 bases align to TRBD1. The germline V gene encodes CDR1 SGHVS and CDR2 FQNEAQ. The CDR3 loop spans 14 amino acids. J lost 6 bases, V lost 5 bases, and 8 bases had no gene match. The CDR3, as DNA: TGTGCCAGCAGCGCCCGGACAGGGTTAAATGGCTACACCTTC. Translation: CASSARTGLNGYTF.

The chain recombines TRBV18 with TRBJ2-1; 11 bases agree with TRBD2. V was pared by 0 bases and J by 11 bases, with 12 bases of the junction left unmatched. The germline V gene encodes CDR1 KGHSH and CDR2 LQKENI. This CDR3 spans 17 amino acids. DNA for the CDR3: TGTGCCAGCTCACCACCCTTGGGGGCTAGCGGGGGGAGTAAGCAGTTCTTC. Protein sequence: CASSPPLGASGGSKQFF.

The chain links TRBV18 to TRBJ2-1; no definite D call. The ends were cut back, 2 bases at V and 0 bases at J, with 8 bases in the middle. The germline V gene encodes CDR1 KGHSH and CDR2 LQKENI. This CDR3 contains 15 residues. CDR3 bases: TGTGCCAGCTCACCAGATCTGAGCTCCTACAATGAGCAGTTCTTC. This codes for CASSPDLSSYNEQFF.

The table lists this clone with a count of one. The rearrangement uses TRBV7-2 and TRBJ2-5; maybe TRBD2 (7 bases). The CDR3 sequence is 14 residues long. Germline V gene sequence: CDR1 SGHTA, CDR2 FQGNSA. Trimming cost V 2 bases and J 3 bases, with 10 bases left between them. Written as DNA, the CDR3 is TGTGCCAGCAGCTTACGGGGGGCTGAAGAGACCCAGTACTTC. Amino acids: CASSLRGAEETQYF.

This clone was counted a single time. The V call is TRBV6-1, the J call TRBJ2-1; D possibly corresponds to TRBD2 (5 bases). With 0 bases removed from V and 7 bases from J, the gap between germline ends came to 19 bases. Germline V gene data show CDR1 as MNHNS and CDR2 as SASEGT. The CDR3 contains 17 residues. CDR3 amino acids: CASSEARPGNSRNEQFF. Here the CDR3 DNA reads TGTGCCAGCAGTGAAGCGCGCCCGGGGAATTCCCGGAATGAGCAGTTCTTC.

This sequence joins TRBV28 and TRBJ1-1; possibly TRBD1 for D (6 bases). Per the germline V gene, CDR1 is MDHEN and CDR2 is SYDVKM. V lost 7 bases and J lost 2, with 17 bases in between. The CDR3 has 15 amino acids. The CDR3, as DNA: TGTGCCAGCACTACGGCCGGGACATTTAACACTGAAGCTTTCTTT. This codes for CASTTAGTFNTEAFF.

The V gene is TRBV21-1, the J gene TRBJ1-3. TRBV21-1 is described as a pseudogene. The CDR3 spans 13 residues. In DNA form, the CDR3 reads TGTGCCAGCATCCCCGAGGAAGGAAACACCATATATTTT. This sequence encodes CASIPEEGNTIYF.

The chain combines TRBV10-3 with TRBJ1-1; TRBD1 aligns across 9 bases. The V and J ends lost 6 bases and 0 bases, in that order; junction bases with no gene match: 5. Germline V gives CDR1 ENHRY, CDR2 SYGVKD. The CDR3 has 15 amino acids. The CDR3: CAIRGQGGLNTEAFF. The DNA for the CDR3 is TGTGCCATCAGGGGACAGGGAGGTTTGAACACTGAAGCTTTCTTT.

This chain links TRBV6-2 or TRBV6-3 with TRBJ2-5, with D possibly TRBD2 on 5 matching bases. Trimming pared 5 bases from V and 1 base from J, leaving 11 bases between. The CDR3 runs to 14 residues. Germline CDR1 reads MNHEY; CDR2 reads SVGEGT. The DNA of the CDR3 is TGTGCCAGCAGTCCCGACTACCCCCAAGAGACCCAGTACTTC. Translated: CASSPDYPQETQYF.

CDR3 in amino acids: CATRGQGDGYTF. The CDR3 DNA follows: TGTGCCACCAGGGGACAGGGGGATGGCTACACCTTC. The chain combines TRBV12-3 or TRBV12-4 with TRBJ1-2, with TRBD1 identical over 11 bases. The CDR3 totals 12 residues. V lost 10 bases to trimming and J lost 6 bases; unmatched junction nucleotides: 4.

J is TRBJ1-2 and V is TRBV7-8; no firm D call. Germline CDR1 SGHVS, CDR2 FQNEAQ. CDR3 length: 15 residues. V was trimmed by 2 bases and J by 4 bases, leaving 14 bases between them. CDR3 residues: CASSLSANPAYGYTF. The DNA of the CDR3 is TGTGCCAGCAGCTTAAGCGCTAACCCAGCCTATGGCTACACCTTC.

V gene TRBV30 combines with J gene TRBJ2-7; D gene uncertain. V was trimmed by 0 bases and J by 4 bases, leaving 10 bases between them. The CDR3 runs to 13 residues. Germline V gives CDR1 GTSNPN, CDR2 SVGIG (reference sequence). The chain's CDR3 is CAWSVILDYEQYF. The DNA for the CDR3 is TGTGCCTGGAGTGTCATCCTAGATTACGAGCAGTACTTC.

V usage is TRBV3-1 (or the pseudogene TRBV3-2) and J usage is TRBJ2-3; a weak D match, TRBD2 (5 bases). Germline assignment: CDR1 LGHDT and CDR2 YNNKEL (reference sequence). The CDR3 runs to 16 residues. Trimming stripped 2 bases from V and 1 base from J, with 13 bases between. The CDR3 spells CASSQRVARGTDTQYF. CDR3 bases: TGTGCCAGCAGCCAAAGGGTGGCGAGGGGCACAGATACGCAGTATTTT.

This clone appeared a single time. V is TRBV27 and J is TRBJ2-7; 12 nucleotides line up with TRBD2. This CDR3 has 15 amino acids. CDR1 and CDR2 (germline): MNHEY, SMNVEV (reference sequence). V dropped 6 bases and J dropped 4; count of bases not matched to a gene: 7. In nucleotides, the CDR3 is TGTGCCAGCAGCACTGGACTAGCGGGACGATACGAGCAGTACTTC. Its translation: CASSTGLAGRYEQYF.

V usage is TRBV4-3 and J usage is TRBJ2-2; tentative D call: TRBD1 (6 bases). Germline lookup yields CDR1 LGHNA and CDR2 YSLEER. V lost 0 bases to trimming and J lost 3 bases, with 14 bases between them. CDR3 length equals 17 residues. Here the CDR3 DNA reads TGCGCCAGCAGCCAAGATTGGAGACAGGACTACACCGGGGAGCTGTTTTTT. Amino acids: CASSQDWRQDYTGELFF.

This chain connects TRBV29-1 to TRBJ2-1; D may be TRBD2 (5 bases). V lost 7 bases and J lost 3, with 10 bases in between. Germline assignment: CDR1 SQVTM and CDR2 ANQGSEA. The CDR3 spans 12 residues. CDR3 DNA sequence: TGCAGCGCCACAGAGGGCTACAATGAGCAGTTCTTC. Translation gives CSATEGYNEQFF.